This is a list of T cell receptor beta chains from one sample in a study of blood T cell repertoires in COVID-19. Repertoires were generated with immunoSEQ multiplex PCR, while TCRdb's copy carries only in-frame clones and drops some. The sample includes around 150,000 clones, 80% to 95% of them seen just once. Sequencing used peripheral blood. The receptors shown here come from a woman in her forties or fifties with acute or convalescent COVID-19. Each CDR3 is given with its conserved first and last residue. D genes are given only for firm matches. Clone size, where shown, is once, few, many, or a class for clones that have expanded.

>.|TRBJ1-2|.|11|TRBV28
CASFFNYGYTF
TGTGCCAGTTTCTTTAACTATGGCTACACCTTC
>.|TRBJ1-1|.|12|TRBV6-5
CATLVQGTEAFF
TGTGCCACCCTGGTCCAGGGGACTGAAGCTTTCTTT
>.|TRBJ1-1|.|12|TRBV28
CASSSLESEAFF
TGTGCCAGCAGTTCTCTGGAGAGCGAAGCTTTCTTT
>.|TRBJ1-2|.|16|TRBV18
CASSLEDPRSVYGYTF
TGTGCCAGCTCGCTGGAGGACCCCAGGTCTGTTTATGGCTACACCTTC
>.|TRBJ1-5|.|14|TRBV15
CATSRKGGTEPQHF
TGTGCCACCAGCAGGAAGGGAGGGACGGAGCCCCAGCATTTT
>.|TRBJ1-2|.|13|TRBV9
CASSVKTGNGYTF
TGTGCCAGCAGCGTAAAAACAGGGAATGGCTACACCTTC
>.|TRBJ1-2|.|13|TRBV6-5
CASRSTANYGYTF
TGTGCCAGCAGATCGACAGCTAACTATGGCTACACCTTC
>.|TRBJ2-2|TRBD1|16|TRBV19
CASSIAGTAITGELFF
TGTGCCAGTAGTATAGCCGGGACAGCGATCACCGGGGAGCTGTTTTTT
>once|TRBJ2-5|TRBD2|15|TRBV19
CASSWGLGPGETQYF
TGTGCCAGTAGTTGGGGACTAGGCCCGGGGGAGACCCAGTACTTC
>.|TRBJ2-3|.|15|TRBV14
CASSQGPVSTDTQYF
TGTGCCAGCAGCCAAGGTCCAGTTAGCACAGATACGCAGTATTTT
>few|TRBJ2-6|TRBD1|18|TRBV7-9
CASSGLTGGYYGANVLTF
TGTGCCAGCAGCGGTTTAACAGGGGGCTACTATGGGGCCAACGTCCTGACTTTC
>.|TRBJ2-1|TRBD2|16|TRBV9
CASSVVAGGPHNEQFF
TGTGCCAGCAGCGTAGTGGCGGGAGGGCCCCACAATGAGCAGTTCTTC
>once|TRBJ2-7|TRBD2|15|TRBV3-1/TRBV3-2
CASSHALAGLNEQYF
TGTGCCAGCAGCCATGCTCTAGCGGGGTTAAACGAGCAGTACTTC
>.|TRBJ2-7|.|19|TRBV28
CASSTMQGTPGSPLYEQYF
TGTGCCAGCAGTACCATGCAGGGCACGCCCGGGAGCCCACTCTACGAGCAGTACTTC
>once|TRBJ1-1|TRBD1|13|TRBV2
CASRNRGNTEAFF
TGTGCCAGCAGGAACAGGGGGAACACTGAAGCTTTCTTT
>few|TRBJ1-4|.|13|TRBV5-6
CASSFMGGEKLFF
TGTGCCAGCAGCTTCATGGGGGGTGAAAAACTGTTTTTT
>.|TRBJ1-1|.|13|TRBV27
CASGRGLATEAFF
TGTGCCAGCGGGAGGGGTTTGGCCACTGAAGCTTTCTTT
>.|TRBJ2-1|.|14|TRBV19
CASSMSSGGDEQFF
TGTGCCAGTAGTATGAGTAGCGGCGGGGATGAGCAGTTCTTC
>few|TRBJ2-7|.|12|TRBV7-2
CASTAGGPEQYF
TGTGCCAGCACAGCCGGAGGCCCCGAGCAGTACTTC
>.|TRBJ2-7|.|13|TRBV19
CASSIGRNYEQYF
TGTGCCAGTAGTATAGGCAGGAACTACGAGCAGTACTTC
>.|TRBJ1-2|TRBD1|15|TRBV7-2
CASTGQGTVNYGYTF
TGTGCCAGCACGGGACAGGGGACCGTAAACTATGGCTACACCTTC
>.|TRBJ1-4|.|12|TRBV2
CASSLQTAKLFF
TGTGCCAGCAGTTTACAGACAGCCAAACTGTTTTTT
>few|TRBJ2-7|.|14|TRBV27
CASSLRGSTYEQYF
TGTGCCAGCAGCCTTCGAGGATCGACCTACGAGCAGTACTTC
>.|TRBJ1-2|.|17|TRBV7-9
CASSLEGGLRRFDGYTF
TGTGCCAGCAGCTTAGAGGGCGGACTAAGGAGGTTTGATGGCTACACCTTC
>.|TRBJ2-6|.|13|TRBV6-5
CASSLSGANVLTF
TGTGCCAGCAGTCTCTCTGGGGCCAACGTCCTGACTTTC
>.|TRBJ1-5|.|11|TRBV27
CASSSSQPQHF
TGTGCCAGCAGTAGCTCTCAGCCCCAGCATTTT
>.|TRBJ2-3|.|11|TRBV12-5
CASGLATPQYF
TGTGCTAGTGGTTTGGCCACACCGCAGTATTTT
>once|TRBJ2-7|.|16|TRBV5-1
CASSLAGEGGAYEQYF
TGCGCCAGCAGCTTGGCCGGAGAAGGGGGGGCCTACGAGCAGTACTTC
>.|TRBJ2-1|TRBD2|14|TRBV10-3
CASRTRGLGDEQFF
TGTGCCTCCAGGACTAGGGGTCTCGGCGATGAGCAGTTCTTC
>.|TRBJ2-5|.|10|TRBV20-1
CSASEETQYF
TGCAGTGCTAGCGAAGAGACCCAGTACTTC
>.|TRBJ1-5|TRBD1|16|TRBV5-6
CASSADRGSWDQPQHF
TGTGCCAGCAGCGCAGACAGGGGTAGTTGGGATCAGCCCCAGCATTTT
>.|TRBJ1-1|TRBD1|12|TRBV3-1/TRBV3-2
CATRGPGTEAFF
TGTGCCACCAGGGGGCCTGGCACTGAAGCTTTCTTT
>.|TRBJ2-7|.|16|TRBV9
CASSVAEAVSSYEQYF
TGTGCCAGCAGCGTAGCGGAGGCGGTTAGCTCCTACGAGCAGTACTTC
>.|TRBJ2-3|.|12|TRBV5-1
CASSLGGDTQYF
TGCGCCAGCAGCTTGGGAGGGGATACGCAGTATTTT
>once|TRBJ2-1|TRBD2|14|TRBV5-4
CASSPEGPSGEQFF
TGTGCCAGCAGCCCCGAAGGCCCTAGCGGTGAGCAGTTCTTC
>.|TRBJ1-1|.|13|TRBV5-1
CASSLRGTTEAFF
TGCGCCAGCAGCTTGAGGGGTACGACTGAAGCTTTCTTT
>.|TRBJ1-4|.|15|TRBV21-1
CASSKRPPTNEKLFF
TGTGCCAGCAGCAAGCGGCCACCAACTAATGAAAAACTGTTTTTT
>.|TRBJ2-7|TRBD2|13|TRBV30
CAGLGTSAYEQYF
TGTGCCGGCCTGGGGACTAGCGCCTACGAGCAGTACTTC